What follows are 27 T cell receptor beta chains derived from one specimen sequenced in a study of T cell repertoires in cytomegalovirus infection (dated by TCRdb to about 2019). These receptors' antigens are unknown. The reads were generated on an Illumina HiSeq 1500. TCRdb ran its own pipeline on the public reads, namely fastp trimming at Q25 and MiXCR clone calling, and kept in-frame beta chains. Entries that share a CDR3 protein sequence are merged under the most common genes and DNA. The sample table records some 920,000 distinct CDR3 sequences; about a third of these occur just once. The ten biggest clones cover around 15% of the sample. The treatment or condition label of this sample denotes: in vitro stimulation with specific CMV peptide epitopes to enrich CMV-specific T cells. Specimen: cultured CD8+ T cells from PBMCs, collected from culture after CMV antigen stimulation. The receptors here all came from a human donor in good health (CMV status not recorded). Some clones in this sample may be carry-over from other donors' samples.

The sample holds a few counts of this clonotype. The rearrangement uses TRBV27 and TRBJ1-5; the D gene is possibly TRBD1 (5 bases). In germline, CDR1 is MNHEY, CDR2 SMNVEV (reference sequence). The CDR3 contains 15 residues. The V end lost 6 bases, the J end lost 3 bases, and 15 bases lay between the germline ends. The CDR3 DNA reads as TGTGCCAGCAGCCTCGGGGGAGCCTTCAATCAGCCCCAGCATTTT. This translates into CASSLGGAFNQPQHF.

This clonotype came up a few times. V and J are TRBV7-8 and TRBJ1-5; possibly TRBD1 for D (5 bases). The CDR3 totals 15 residues. Germline-derived CDR1 and CDR2 are SGHVS and FQNEAQ. V lost 0 bases and J lost 0, with 6 bases in between. CDR3: CASSLAGVSNQPQHF. The CDR3 bases are TGTGCCAGCAGCTTAGCGGGGGTTAGCAATCAGCCCCAGCATTTT.

A few counts support this clonotype. The gene calls are TRBV6-1 and TRBJ2-7, with D unresolved. Germline V gene data show CDR1 as MNHNS and CDR2 as SASEGT. Trimming took 0 bases from V and 3 from J, leaving 6 bases between them. CDR3 length: 13 amino acids. The CDR3 DNA is TGTGCCAGCAGTGAAGCCCGACTCTACGAGCAGTACTTC. This gives the protein CASSEARLYEQYF.

This clonotype has just a few counts. This sequence joins TRBV6-5 and TRBJ2-1; TRBD2 matches at 7 bases. Germline CDR1 MNHEY, CDR2 SVGAGI. The CDR3 loop spans 15 amino acids. V dropped 2 bases and J dropped 3; count of bases not matched to a gene: 4. The CDR3 coding sequence is TGTGCCAGCAGTTACCGGGGGGTCTTCTACAATGAGCAGTTCTTC. Encoded protein: CASSYRGVFYNEQFF.

This chain uses TRBV7-9 with TRBJ2-7; 7 nucleotides align to TRBD1. CDR1 is SEHNR, CDR2 FQNEAQ, per germline (reference sequence). CDR3 length: 13 amino acids. The V gene end was trimmed by 3 bases and the J gene end by 3 bases; junction bases not matched to a gene: 2. The DNA of the CDR3 is TGTGCCAGCAGCTTCCGGGACAGCTACGAGCAGTACGTC. This translates into CASSFRDSYEQYV.

This clonotype has just a few counts. The V call is TRBV7-9, the J call TRBJ2-5; 8 nucleotides match TRBD1. Per the germline V gene, CDR1 is SEHNR and CDR2 is FQNEAQ (reference sequence). The CDR3 is 12 amino acids. V shed 8 bases and J 6 bases; nucleotides not matched to a gene: 5. CDR3 loop: CASEWTGQTQYF. As DNA, the CDR3 is TGTGCCAGCGAATGGACAGGGCAGACCCAGTACTTC.

A remark on this clonotype: The junction differs from germline at one of its ends, possibly a read error. The V call is TRBV6-5, the J call TRBJ2-3; 11 nucleotides match TRBD2. CDR3 length: 15 amino acids. Germline CDR1 MNHEY, CDR2 SVGAGI. The CDR3 DNA follows: TGTGCCAGCAGTTTAGCGGGGGGGACCACAGGTACGCAGTATTTT. Translated, it gives CASSLAGGTTGTQYF.

This clonotype showed up many times. CDR3 residues: CASSLSGTYEQYV. CDR3 coding DNA: TGTGCCAGCAGCTTAAGCGGCACCTACGAGCAGTACGTC. This chain connects TRBV7-2 to TRBJ2-7; maybe TRBD2 (5 bases). This CDR3 comprises 13 residues. Between the trimmed V and J ends, which lost 2 bases and 2 bases, there was a span of 7 bases. Germline V gene data show CDR1 as SGHTA and CDR2 as FQGNSA.

The chain recombines TRBV18 with TRBJ2-1; a possible D gene is TRBD2 (5 bases). This CDR3 has 14 residues. V was cut by 2 bases and J by 2 bases, with 7 bases left in between. Germline-derived CDR1 and CDR2 are KGHSH and LQKENI. CDR3 sequence reads: CASSPKRAYNEQFF. CDR3 DNA: TGTGCCAGCTCACCAAAGAGGGCCTACAATGAGCAGTTCTTC.

This clonotype was seen a handful of times. The chain joins TRBV28 to TRBJ2-5, with D tentatively TRBD1 (5 bases). The V end was cut by 5 bases, the J end by 5 bases, with 24 bases between. The length of the CDR3 is 17 residues. The germline CDR1 and CDR2 sequences are MDHEN and SYDVKM. The CDR3 sequence: CASSPNELRRGGETQYF. The CDR3 region has the DNA TGTGCCAGCAGTCCTAATGAGCTACGTAGGGGTGGCGAGACCCAGTACTTC.

The chain carries TRBV15 and TRBJ2-7, with D uncertain. Looked up from germline, CDR1 is LNHNV and CDR2 is YYDKDF (reference sequence). CDR3 length equals 15 residues. V lost 0 bases and J lost 6, with 15 bases in between. The CDR3 DNA sequence: TGTGCCACCAGCAGAGATAAAGGGCCCGAACCCGAGCAGTACTTC. Residues: CATSRDKGPEPEQYF.

This chain uses TRBV7-6 with TRBJ2-7; D is uncertain. The CDR3 extends over 12 amino acids. Deletions cut 6 bases from V and 7 bases from J, with 13 bases between. The germline V gene encodes CDR1 SGHVS and CDR2 FNYEAQ. The CDR3 here is CASRNGLGEQYF. The CDR3 DNA is TGTGCCAGCAGAAACGGCTTGGGGGAGCAGTACTTC.

This rearrangement joins TRBV7-6 to TRBJ2-1; 10 bases map to TRBD2. With 6 bases clipped from V and 6 bases from J, the junction kept 2 bases outside the gene matches. The CDR3 is made up of 13 amino acids. The germline gives CDR1 SGHVS, CDR2 FNYEAQ. CDR3 sequence reads: CASRGLAANEQFF. CDR3 sequence (DNA): TGTGCCAGCAGAGGACTAGCGGCCAATGAGCAGTTCTTC. The full variable domain, its missing parts supplied by reference TRBV7-6 and TRBJ2-1, is GAGVSQSPRYKVTKRGQDVALRCDPISGHVSLYWYRQALGQGPEFLTYFNYEAQQDKSGLPNDRFSAERPEGSISTLTIQRTEQRDSAMYRCASRGLAANEQFFGPGTRLTVL.

This chain links TRBV18 with TRBJ2-1; tentative D call: TRBD1 (5 bases). Germline-derived CDR1 and CDR2 are KGHSH and LQKENI. V was trimmed by 4 bases and J by 3 bases, leaving 16 bases between them. The CDR3 is 16 amino acids. Here the CDR3 DNA reads TGTGCCAGCTCACTCTTGGGAACAAGGGGCTACAATGAGCAGTTCTTC. Encoded protein: CASSLLGTRGYNEQFF.

This clonotype was detected a few times. The V gene is TRBV19, the J gene TRBJ2-1, with 7 bases fitting TRBD2. Germline V gives CDR1 LNHDA, CDR2 SQIVND (reference sequence). V shed 6 bases, J shed 4 bases, and the junction held 3 bases outside the gene matches. This CDR3 region has 13 residues. The DNA of the CDR3 is TGTGCCAGTAGAGCGGGGAATTACAATGAGCAGTTCTTC. Its translation is CASRAGNYNEQFF.

This clonotype was observed a handful of times. The rearrangement joins TRBV6-2 or TRBV6-3 to TRBJ2-2, with TRBD1 as a possible D gene (5 bases). V lost 1 base to trimming and J lost 0 bases, with 9 bases between them. The germline V gene encodes CDR1 MNHEY and CDR2 SVGEGT. The CDR3 has 16 residues. In DNA form, the CDR3 reads TGTGCCAGCAGTTACTACGACAGCACGAACACCGGGGAGCTGTTTTTT. Its protein product is CASSYYDSTNTGELFF.

This clonotype was seen only a few times. This chain links TRBV2 with TRBJ1-5; D remains ambiguous. The CDR3 runs 16 residues. Germline loops: CDR1 SNHLY, CDR2 FYNNEI. V was clipped by 2 bases and J by 2 bases, with 13 bases between them. CDR3 in DNA: TGTGCCAGCAGTGAATGGTTCTCTATCGGCAATCAGCCCCAGCATTTT. This gives the protein CASSEWFSIGNQPQHF. Supplemented by reference TRBV2 and TRBJ1-5, the full variable domain reads EPEVTQTPSHQVTQMGQEVILRCVPISNHLYFYWYRQILGQKVEFLVSFYNNEISEKSEIFDDQFSVERPDGSNFTLKIRSTKLEDSAMYFCASSEWFSIGNQPQHFGDGTRLSIL.

This clonotype showed up many times. This chain joins TRBV7-6 and TRBJ1-6; no clear D gene. Germline CDR1 SGHVS, CDR2 FNYEAQ. The CDR3 covers 16 residues. The V end was cut by 5 bases, the J end by 7 bases, with 18 bases between. The CDR3 here is CASSRERFRVNSPLHF. The CDR3 coding sequence is TGTGCCAGCAGCCGAGAGAGGTTTAGGGTGAATTCACCCCTCCACTTT.

This clonotype was seen once. The V and J genes are TRBV28 and TRBJ2-3; 9 bases align to TRBD1. The ends lost 5 bases at V and 4 bases at J; junction bases unmatched: 10. The germline V gene encodes CDR1 MDHEN and CDR2 SYDVKM. This CDR3 is 16 amino acids long. CDR3 bases: TGTGCCAGCAGTCCCACAGGGGGCGAAGGGTCAGATACGCAGTATTTT. Translating gives CASSPTGGEGSDTQYF.

The chain employs TRBV19 and TRBJ1-5; D remains unclear. CDR3 length: 13 amino acids. The V gene's germline CDR1 is LNHDA and CDR2 SQIVND (reference sequence). V was pared by 6 bases and J by 5 bases, with 11 bases between. The CDR3 DNA reads TGTGCCAGTAGCATCCCAGTCTATCAGCCCCAGCATTTT. This encodes CASSIPVYQPQHF. Using reference TRBV19 and TRBJ1-5 for the parts outside the CDR3, the full variable domain is DGGITQSPKYLFRKEGQNVTLSCEQNLNHDAMYWYRQDPGQGLRLIYYSQIVNDFQKGDIAEGYSVSREKKESFPLTVTSAQKNPTAFYLCASSIPVYQPQHFGDGTRLSIL.

This clonotype was observed a few times. The genes are TRBV7-9 and TRBJ2-5, with unresolved D. V was pared by 5 bases and J by 5 bases, with 12 bases between. Looked up from germline, CDR1 is SEHNR and CDR2 is FQNEAQ (reference sequence). The CDR3 loop spans 13 amino acids. The CDR3 sequence: CASSPTTPETQYF. DNA of the CDR3: TGTGCCAGCAGCCCAACCACCCCGGAGACCCAGTACTTC.

The chain's CDR3 is CASSRQGEAHVLTF. The CDR3 DNA reads as TGTGCCAGCAGTCGACAGGGGGAAGCACATGTCCTGACTTTC. V and J are TRBV6-5 and TRBJ2-6; 9 bases line up with TRBD1. The V segment lost 5 bases and the J segment 13 bases; nucleotides outside the gene matches: 9. The CDR3 is 14 residues long. Germline V CDR1 and CDR2: MNHEY, SVGAGI.

V gene TRBV27 combines with J gene TRBJ1-2; the D is unclear. Trimming removed 5 bases at V and 4 bases at J, with 17 bases between. CDR1 is MNHEY, CDR2 SMNVEV, per germline (reference sequence). The CDR3 has 15 amino acids. CDR3 nucleotide sequence: TGTGCCAGCAGTACCTCCTCTCTTGCAGGCTATGGCTACACCTTC. It yields the protein CASSTSSLAGYGYTF.

CDR3 DNA sequence: TGTGCCAGCAGCGCCCAGGGAGGGGCCCATGGCTACACCTTC. Translated, it gives CASSAQGGAHGYTF. The gene calls are TRBV9 and TRBJ1-2; D is possibly TRBD1 (5 bases). V was shortened by 3 bases and J by 6 bases, with 15 bases between the two germline ends. CDR3 length equals 14 residues. Germline lookup yields CDR1 SGDLS and CDR2 YYNGEE. The variable domain in full, completed from reference TRBV9 and TRBJ1-2, reads DSGVTQTPKHLITATGQRVTLRCSPRSGDLSVYWYQQSLDQGLQFLIQYYNGEERAKGNILERFSAQQFPDLHSELNLSSLELGDSALYFCASSAQGGAHGYTFGSGTRLTVV.

This clonotype was found a few times. The chain couples TRBV7-2 to TRBJ2-3; weak D call: TRBD2 (6 bases). This CDR3 spans 16 amino acids. V was pared by 5 bases and J by 4 bases, with 19 bases between. Germline V gives CDR1 SGHTA, CDR2 FQGNSA. Here the CDR3 DNA reads TGTGCCAGCAGCCCTACCGACCTCCCGGGGGCAGATACGCAGTATTTT. Amino acids: CASSPTDLPGADTQYF.

Turning to this clonotype: At one of its ends the junction is not consistent with the germline gene, which may arise from a read error. This chain connects TRBV11-2 to TRBJ1-2; weak D call: TRBD1 (6 bases). The CDR3 extends over 15 amino acids. Germline CDR1 is SGHAT and CDR2 is FQNNGV. The CDR3, as DNA: TGTACCAGCAGCTCCTCACAGGGACCTTACTATGGCTACACCTTC. Residues: CTSSSSQGPYYGYTF.

The DNA of the CDR3 is TGTGCCAGCAGTTACTCGACCCAGCGGGGGGGCCTTGAGACCCAGTACTTC. It encodes CASSYSTQRGGLETQYF. The chain couples TRBV6-2 or TRBV6-3 to TRBJ2-5; 10 nucleotides align to TRBD2. The junction had 9 bases not matched to a gene; V was cut back by 0 bases and J by 5 bases. CDR3 length equals 17 residues. The germline V gene has CDR1 MNHEY and CDR2 SVGEGT.